The 14 T cell receptor beta chains listed next were all sequenced from one sample in a study of shared clonotypes between healthy human individuals. Using immunoSEQ multiplex PCR, the repertoire was profiled, and TCRdb retains in-frame clones only, with some absent. The data show 600,000 to 800,000 clones, just under 75% seen once. The sample was memory CD4+ T cells sorted from blood. As for subset: CD45RA-negative fraction. The source is a young woman in good health.

The V call is TRBV7-2, the J call TRBJ2-2; D is undetermined. Trimming took 5 bases from V and 9 from J, leaving 16 bases between them. Germline loops: CDR1 SGHTA, CDR2 FQGNSA. The CDR3 sequence is 14 residues long. The CDR3 DNA is TGTGCCAGCAGCGTAGGGAATGCTGCGAGGGAGCTGTTTTTT. The encoded protein is CASSVGNAARELFF.

V usage is TRBV28 and J usage is TRBJ1-1; D may be TRBD1 (5 bases). Germline V lookup: CDR1 MDHEN, CDR2 SYDVKM. V was cut by 3 bases and J by 7 bases, with 12 bases left in between. This CDR3 comprises 13 residues. The CDR3 reads CASSFSGMREAFF. Written as DNA, the CDR3 is TGTGCCAGCAGTTTTTCAGGGATGCGTGAAGCTTTCTTT.

Details on this clone: The sample carries other DNA sequences with the same CDR3. The V and J genes are TRBV28 and TRBJ2-7, with a weak D call TRBD2 (6 bases). The germline CDR1 and CDR2 sequences are MDHEN and SYDVKM. Trimming took 5 bases from V and 3 from J, leaving 8 bases between them. The CDR3 is 12 residues long. In DNA, the CDR3 is TGTGCCAGCAGTCCTAGCGTCTACGAGCAGTACTTC. It encodes CASSPSVYEQYF.

This clone has only one observation. The chain carries TRBV6-5 and TRBJ2-2, with unresolved D. Germline loops: CDR1 MNHEY, CDR2 SVGAGI. The CDR3 covers 14 residues. V gave up 4 bases and J gave up 0 bases, with 6 bases separating them. The CDR3 nucleotides read TGTGCCAGCAGTTCCACAGCGAACACCGGGGAGCTGTTTTTT. It is translated as CASSSTANTGELFF.

Comments on this clone: The identical CDR3 is also encoded by other nucleotide sequences in the sample. The chain has TRBV30 and TRBJ1-2; D uncertain. CDR3 length: 13 residues. Trimming cost V 0 bases and J 0 bases, with 5 bases left between them. Germline CDR1 reads GTSNPN; CDR2 reads SVGIG (reference sequence). Here the CDR3 DNA reads TGTGCCTGGAGTGTACGAGCTAACTATGGCTACACCTTC. Translated: CAWSVRANYGYTF.

As for this clone: This sample also contains other DNA sequences that code for the same CDR3. This chain links TRBV28 with TRBJ2-1; TRBD2 matches at 8 bases. CDR3 length: 14 amino acids. V lost 2 bases to trimming and J lost 6 bases; unmatched junction nucleotides: 3. The germline V gene has CDR1 MDHEN and CDR2 SYDVKM. The CDR3 DNA sequence: TGTGCCAGCAGTTTACTAGCGGGCCGCAATGAGCAGTTCTTC. Translating gives CASSLLAGRNEQFF.

The chain has TRBV7-2 and TRBJ1-4; TRBD1 is a possible D gene (5 bases). V lost 1 base, J lost 8 bases, and 11 bases lay in between. This CDR3 comprises 14 residues. CDR1 and CDR2 (germline): SGHTA, FQGNSA. CDR3 in amino acids: CASSLDGWGEKLFF. The CDR3 DNA is TGTGCCAGCAGCTTAGATGGTTGGGGGGAAAAACTGTTTTTT.

For this clone: The junction shows a germline mismatch at one end, possibly a read error. V usage is TRBV7-2 and J usage is TRBJ1-1, with a possible D match to TRBD1 (5 bases). Germline CDR1 reads SGHTA; CDR2 reads FQGNSA. CDR3 length equals 11 residues. In DNA form, the CDR3 reads TGTGCCAGCAGCTCTAGAGGGGTAGAAGGCTTT. Protein: CASSSRGVEGF.

The chain couples TRBV30 to TRBJ2-5; 9 bases agree with TRBD2. The germline gives CDR1 GTSNPN, CDR2 SVGIG (reference sequence). J was trimmed by 5 bases and V by 0 bases; bases with no gene match: 7. The CDR3 runs 15 residues. CDR3 in amino acids: CAWSVAGGRRETQYF. In nucleotides, the CDR3 is TGTGCCTGGAGTGTAGCGGGAGGTAGGAGGGAGACCCAGTACTTC.

Many counts were recorded for this clone. In the same sample, other DNA sequences code for this CDR3. J is TRBJ1-1 and V is TRBV6-1; TRBD1 might be the D (6 bases). CDR3 size: 12 residues. CDR1 and CDR2 (germline): MNHNS, SASEGT. Trimming shortened V by 6 bases and J by 7 bases, and 12 bases separated the two germline ends. The CDR3 DNA follows: TGTGCCAGCAGACCGACAGGCGTTGAAGCTTTCTTT. Amino acids: CASRPTGVEAFF.

The chain has TRBV5-4 and TRBJ2-5; the D is unclear. Germline CDR1 and CDR2: SGHNT and YYREEE (reference sequence). This CDR3 comprises 14 residues. The ends were cut back, 3 bases at V and 1 base at J, with 10 bases in the middle. The CDR3 reads CASSSSYSQETQYF. As DNA, the CDR3 is TGTGCCAGCAGCTCTTCATACAGCCAAGAGACCCAGTACTTC. Combining the CDR3 with reference TRBV5-4 and TRBJ2-5 gives the whole variable domain ETGVTQSPTHLIKTRGQQVTLRCSSQSGHNTVSWYQQALGQGPQFIFQYYREEENGRGNFPPRFSGLQFPNYSSELNVNALELDDSALYLCASSSSYSQETQYFGPGTRLLVL.

This clone was seen more than once but under ten times. The V call is TRBV6-1, the J call TRBJ1-4, with a tentative D call TRBD1 (6 bases). The CDR3 consists of 13 residues. The V gene lost 4 bases and the J gene lost 5 bases, with 8 bases spanning the gap. Per germline, CDR1 MNHNS and CDR2 SASEGT. The CDR3 spells CASSGGGNEKLFF. The CDR3 nucleotides read TGTGCCAGCAGTGGAGGGGGGAATGAAAAACTGTTTTTT.

This chain joins TRBV4-1 and TRBJ1-1; TRBD1 aligns across 8 bases. J lost 0 bases, V lost 0 bases, and 15 bases had no gene match. CDR1 and CDR2 from the germline V gene are MGHRA and YSYEKL. The CDR3 has 20 residues. The CDR3 nucleotides read TGCGCCAGCAGCCAAGATAGGCGGGACAGGTCTCTTTTTATGAACACTGAAGCTTTCTTT. Protein sequence: CASSQDRRDRSLFMNTEAFF.

Ten or more counts support this clone. V is TRBV11-2 and J is TRBJ2-2; unclear D gene. Trimming removed 5 bases from V and 5 bases from J, with 12 bases in between. The CDR3 has 14 residues. From germline, CDR1 is SGHAT and CDR2 FQNNGV. CDR3: CASSRFGVTGELFF. The DNA of the CDR3 is TGTGCCAGCAGCAGGTTTGGCGTTACCGGGGAGCTGTTTTTT.